The clone carrying this TCR beta chain ranks as medium-sized. The antigen remains unidentified. The sample is drawn from a study of T-cell reconstitution after alpha-beta-depleted transplantation in children. This CDR3 region has 15 residues. Per germline, CDR1 SGHTA and CDR2 FQGNSA. With 1 base clipped from V and 2 bases from J, the junction kept 4 bases outside the gene matches. Study observations and caveats: About two months after transplant, alpha-beta T cells reportedly came from several hundred expanded graft clones. Surviving thymic progenitors and recipient T cells were the source of high TCRbeta diversity at day 60 in some patients.

The authors prepared the TCRbeta library with unique molecular identifiers. TCRdb reprocessed the PCR reads with MiXCR, giving one entry per CDR3 protein. The sample has 7,300 or so distinct CDR3 sequences; roughly 17% are singletons. The sequencing used PBMCs, collected before TCRalphabeta/CD19-depleted stem cell transplant. This receptor was obtained from a boy between 2 and 15 years old with acute lymphoblastic leukemia, due to receive a stem cell transplant. The rearrangement uses TRBV7-2 and TRBJ2-7; TRBD1 matches 8 bases. In DNA, the CDR3 is TGTGCCAGCAGCTTAGTGACAGGGGCTACCTACGAGCAGTACTTC. It encodes CASSLVTGATYEQYF.